A single sample is the source of the 19 T cell receptor beta chains below, sequenced in a study of T cells in tuberculosis. Assay used: immunoSEQ multiplex PCR; TCRdb lists only in-frame clones, some missing. This sample has around 41,000 clones, with about 94% found just once. The sequenced material came from PBMCs. All receptors derive from a donor aged 5 to 30 with latent tuberculosis or without tuberculosis infection. Some clones in this sample may be carry-over from other donors' samples.

The rearrangement joins TRBV18 to TRBJ2-1, with 9 positions matching TRBD1. This CDR3 has 16 amino acids. Germline lookup yields CDR1 KGHSH and CDR2 LQKENI. With V trimmed by 0 bases and J by 5 bases, 5 bases remained unmatched. CDR3 DNA: TGTGCCAGCTCACCACCGGACAGGGGTCACGACAATGAGCAGTTCTTC. As protein: CASSPPDRGHDNEQFF.

The rearrangement links TRBV7-2 to TRBJ1-3; the D is unclear. V shed 4 bases and J shed 4 bases, with 17 bases lying between them. There are 16 residues in the CDR3. From germline, CDR1 is SGHTA and CDR2 FQGNSA. In DNA form, the CDR3 reads TGTGCCAGCAGCTCAGTAAAGTTTACCATCGGAAACACCATATATTTT. The encoded protein is CASSSVKFTIGNTIYF. Using reference TRBV7-2 and TRBJ1-3 for the parts outside the CDR3, the full variable domain is GAGVSQSPSNKVTEKGKDVELRCDPISGHTALYWYRQSLGQGLEFLIYFQGNSAPDKSGLPSDRFSAERTGGSVSTLTIQRTQQEDSAVYLCASSSVKFTIGNTIYFGEGSWLTVV.

The rearrangement uses TRBV5-1 and TRBJ2-1; D remains ambiguous. This CDR3 is built from 13 residues. The germline gives CDR1 SGHRS, CDR2 YFSETQ. V shed 4 bases and J shed 7 bases, with 12 bases lying between them. CDR3 region: CASSRPLQNEQFF. In DNA form, the CDR3 reads TGCGCCAGCAGCCGTCCCCTTCAGAATGAGCAGTTCTTC.

The J gene is TRBJ2-6, the V gene TRBV27; 7 bases align to TRBD1. The V and J ends lost 6 bases and 0 bases, in that order; junction bases with no gene match: 8. The germline CDR1 and CDR2 sequences are MNHEY and SMNVEV (reference sequence). CDR3 size: 17 residues. In DNA form, the CDR3 reads TGTGCCAGCAGCCGAATTTGGACAGGCTCTGGGGCCAACGTCCTGACTTTC. Amino acids: CASSRIWTGSGANVLTF.

With respect to this clone: This likely comes from a read error, as the CDR3 has no conserved phenylalanine or tryptophan at its end. Because the CDR3's place on the DNA is in doubt, the DNA is left out and the CDR3 is given as listed by TCRdb. The chain joins TRBV7-9 to TRBJ1-1; the table's D call of TRBD1 was not tested on the DNA. The CDR3 has 11 residues if both end residues are counted. CDR1 and CDR2 (germline): SEHNR, FQNEAQ (reference sequence). The CDR3 here is CASSLGAIPHL.

The chain joins TRBV11-2 to TRBJ2-5; 7 bases line up with TRBD2. Germline-derived CDR1 and CDR2 are SGHAT and FQNNGV. CDR3 size: 16 residues. After removal of 3 bases from V and 5 bases from J, the junction contained 12 bases not matched to a gene. As DNA, the CDR3 is TGTGCCAGCAGCTTCTCTCCGGGAGGCGCAGGGGAGACCCAGTACTTC. The encoded protein is CASSFSPGGAGETQYF.

This clone has a single count. The J gene is TRBJ2-3, the V gene TRBV5-1; D gene uncertain. The CDR3 contains 15 residues. Trimming left V 4 bases short and J 0 bases short, with 12 bases between. Germline V lookup: CDR1 SGHRS, CDR2 YFSETQ. CDR3 in DNA: TGCGCCAGCAGCCACGAGGTAGCCAGCACAGATACGCAGTATTTT. Protein: CASSHEVASTDTQYF.

The V and J genes are TRBV11-3 and TRBJ2-2; D gene unclear. V was clipped by 7 bases and J by 5 bases, with 14 bases between them. The germline V gene has CDR1 SGHNT and CDR2 YENEEA. The CDR3 sequence is 14 residues long. CDR3 DNA sequence: TGTGCCAGCACCGACGGGTCCGTGACCGGGGAGCTGTTTTTT. Its protein is CASTDGSVTGELFF.

The rearrangement uses TRBV9 and TRBJ2-7; TRBD1 might be the D (5 bases). V lost 0 bases, J lost 2 bases, and 9 bases lay in between. CDR1 and CDR2 from the germline V gene are SGDLS and YYNGEE. CDR3 size: 14 residues. The CDR3 DNA reads as TGTGCCAGCAGCGTAGGGGTGGACACCTACGAGCAGTACTTC. Translated, it gives CASSVGVDTYEQYF.

The chain couples TRBV7-2 to TRBJ1-3; maybe TRBD1 (5 bases). V lost 5 bases and J lost 0, with 14 bases in between. The length of the CDR3 is 16 residues. Germline CDR1 reads SGHTA; CDR2 reads FQGNSA. The CDR3 bases are TGTGCCAGCAGCAAACAGTCGGGACTCTCTGGAAACACCATATATTTT. Translation gives CASSKQSGLSGNTIYF.

This chain connects TRBV6-1 to TRBJ1-1, with D possibly TRBD1 on 6 matching bases. The germline V gene has CDR1 MNHNS and CDR2 SASEGT. CDR3 length equals 13 residues. Deletions cut 11 bases from V and 1 base from J, with 14 bases between. The CDR3: CAGNSDRNTEAFF. The CDR3 DNA reads TGTGCCGGAAATTCGGACAGGAACACTGAAGCTTTCTTT.

The V and J genes are TRBV6-1 and TRBJ2-7; D is undetermined. CDR3 length: 13 residues. Germline CDR1 MNHNS, CDR2 SASEGT. V gave up 0 bases and J gave up 0 bases, with 3 bases separating them. The CDR3 bases are TGTGCCAGCAGTGAAGCCAGCTCCTACGAGCAGTACTTC. This translates into CASSEASSYEQYF.

As to this clone: The junction departs from the called germline gene at one end, perhaps through a read error. This rearrangement joins TRBV4-3 to TRBJ2-7; 8 bases agree with TRBD1. There are 15 residues in the CDR3. The germline gives CDR1 LGHNA, CDR2 YSLEER. CDR3 loop: CASSQDGQGAYAQYF. For the CDR3, the DNA is TGCGCCAGCAGCCAAGATGGGCAGGGGGCGTACGCGCAGTACTTC.

The chain employs TRBV14 and TRBJ2-1; 13 bases are a match to TRBD2. The V segment lost 4 bases and the J segment 9 bases; nucleotides outside the gene matches: 9. This CDR3 comprises 16 residues. Germline loops: CDR1 SGHDN, CDR2 FVKESK. Written as DNA, the CDR3 is TGTGCCAGCAGCCCCCCCGGACTAGCGGGAGTCACTGAGCAGTTCTTC. Encoded protein: CASSPPGLAGVTEQFF.

V gene TRBV2 combines with J gene TRBJ2-5; 10 bases agree with TRBD2. Germline-derived CDR1 and CDR2 are SNHLY and FYNNEI. This CDR3 has 18 residues. CDR3 in amino acids: CGGGHPTSRTSGQETQYF. For the CDR3, the DNA is TGTGGAGGGGGGCATCCGACATCTAGGACTAGCGGCCAAGAGACCCAGTACTTC.

This rearrangement joins TRBV7-3 to TRBJ2-1; weak D call: TRBD2 (6 bases). Trimming stripped 2 bases from V and 6 bases from J, with 14 bases between. Per germline, CDR1 SGHTA and CDR2 FQGTGA. CDR3 length equals 15 residues. CDR3 sequence: CASSLEGGGPNEQFF. For the CDR3, the DNA is TGTGCCAGCAGCTTAGAGGGAGGAGGCCCCAATGAGCAGTTCTTC.

The rearrangement joins TRBV30 to TRBJ2-7; 9 positions agree with TRBD1. The germline V gene has CDR1 GTSNPN and CDR2 SVGIG (reference sequence). The CDR3 length is 14 residues. Trimming took 5 bases from V and 2 from J; bases not matched to a gene: 7. The CDR3 coding sequence is TGTGCCTGGTCACCGGACAGGGGAACCTACGAGCAGTACTTC. Protein: CAWSPDRGTYEQYF.

The rearrangement uses TRBV12-5 and TRBJ2-6; D call uncertain. CDR1 is LGHNT, CDR2 FRNRAP, per germline. Trimming left V 4 bases short and J 1 base short, with 2 bases between. This CDR3 contains 13 residues. This chain's CDR3 is CASGSSGANVLTF. CDR3 in DNA: TGTGCTAGTGGTTCTTCTGGGGCCAACGTCCTGACTTTC. The entire variable domain, with the rest obtained from reference TRBV12-5 and TRBJ2-6, is as follows: DARVTQTPRHKVTEMGQEVTMRCQPILGHNTVFWYRQTMMQGLELLAYFRNRAPLDDSGMPKDRFSAEMPDATLATLKIQPSEPRDSAVYFCASGSSGANVLTFGAGSRLTVL.

V usage is TRBV29-1 and J usage is TRBJ1-2; D unresolved. This CDR3 is 11 amino acids long. Germline assignment: CDR1 SQVTM and CDR2 ANQGSEA. With 3 bases removed from V and 6 bases from J, the gap between germline ends came to 8 bases. For the CDR3, the DNA is TGCAGCGTTGATCTTGCGGATGGCTACACCTTC. Its translation is CSVDLADGYTF.